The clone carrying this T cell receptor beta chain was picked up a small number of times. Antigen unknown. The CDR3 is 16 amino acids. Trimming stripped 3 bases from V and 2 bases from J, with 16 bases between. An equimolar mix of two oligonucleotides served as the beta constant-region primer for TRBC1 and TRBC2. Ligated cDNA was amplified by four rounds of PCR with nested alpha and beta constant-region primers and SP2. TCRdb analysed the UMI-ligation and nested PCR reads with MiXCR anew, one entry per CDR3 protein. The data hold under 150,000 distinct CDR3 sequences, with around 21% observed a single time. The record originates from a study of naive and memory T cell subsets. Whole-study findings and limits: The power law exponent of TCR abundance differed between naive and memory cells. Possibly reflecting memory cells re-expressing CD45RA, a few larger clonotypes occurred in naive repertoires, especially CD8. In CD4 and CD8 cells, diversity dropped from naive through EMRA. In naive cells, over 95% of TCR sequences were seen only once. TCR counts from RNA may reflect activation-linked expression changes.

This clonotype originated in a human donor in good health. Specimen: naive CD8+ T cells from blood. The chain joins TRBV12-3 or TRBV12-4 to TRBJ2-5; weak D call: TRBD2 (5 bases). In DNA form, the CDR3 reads TGTGCCAGCAGTTTTTTAATTCCCAGGAGGCAAGAGACCCAGTACTTC. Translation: CASSFLIPRRQETQYF.